The 23 T cell receptor beta chains below were found in one sample sequenced in a study of cytomegalovirus exposure and HLA in healthy donors. In the PCR, 60 Vbeta and 13 Jbeta primers were used. This table comes from immunoSEQ multiplex PCR, and its TCRdb copy is limited to in-frame clones, with some not included. The sample includes around 200,000 clones, 70% to 85% of them seen just once. Sequenced: PBMCs. These receptors all come from a man aged 50-59 years in good health and CMV-seronegative.

The gene calls are TRBV30 and TRBJ2-7, with D tentatively TRBD1 (6 bases). The CDR3 totals 14 residues. V was clipped by 3 bases and J by 0 bases, with 12 bases between them. CDR1 is GTSNPN and CDR2 is SVGIG in the germline V gene (reference sequence). The CDR3 sequence: CAWRGRGISYEQYF. The CDR3 DNA reads TGTGCCTGGAGAGGTAGGGGGATCTCCTACGAGCAGTACTTC.

V is TRBV7-6 and J is TRBJ2-5; D is possibly TRBD1 (6 bases). This CDR3 spans 16 amino acids. Trimming removed 2 bases at V and 2 bases at J, with 15 bases between. Germline CDR1 reads SGHVS; CDR2 reads FNYEAQ. CDR3 in DNA: TGTGCCAGCAGCTTAACACAGCTTAGGGGGCAAGAGACCCAGTACTTC. Its translation: CASSLTQLRGQETQYF.

The chain has TRBV29-1 and TRBJ2-5, with D possibly matching TRBD1 (6 bases). The V end lost 4 bases, the J end lost 0 bases, and 9 bases lay between the germline ends. This CDR3 region has 13 residues. The germline CDR1 and CDR2 sequences are SQVTM and ANQGSEA. Here the CDR3 reads CSVGQEYQETQYF. The CDR3 DNA follows: TGCAGCGTTGGACAGGAGTACCAAGAGACCCAGTACTTC.

Turning to this clone: At one end, the junction sequence differs from germline, possibly due to a read error. This chain joins TRBV9 and TRBJ2-3, with TRBD2 as a possible D gene (5 bases). Per germline, CDR1 SGDLS and CDR2 YYNGEE. The CDR3 is 14 residues long. CDR3 protein: CASSSRTRTDTRYF. The CDR3 DNA reads as TGTGCCAGCAGCTCCCGGACTCGCACAGATACGCGGTATTTT.

This chain connects TRBV9 to TRBJ1-4; TRBD1 is a possible D gene (6 bases). V was clipped by 3 bases and J by 1 base, with 10 bases between them. The CDR3 length is 15 residues. Germline V gene lookup returns CDR1 SGDLS and CDR2 YYNGEE. The CDR3 DNA reads as TGTGCCAGCAGCGCACAGGGTTTAACTAATGAAAAACTGTTTTTT. Encoded protein: CASSAQGLTNEKLFF.

The V gene is TRBV28, the J gene TRBJ2-7; no clear D. The V end was cut by 8 bases, the J end by 0 bases, with 8 bases between. Germline V CDR1 and CDR2: MDHEN, SYDVKM. This CDR3 contains 12 residues. CDR3 amino acids: CASRSLSYEQYF. The CDR3 nucleotides are TGTGCCAGCCGTTCCCTCTCCTACGAGCAGTACTTC. Variable domain in full (rest from reference TRBV28 and TRBJ2-7): DVKVTQSSRYLVKRTGEKVFLECVQDMDHENMFWYRQDPGLGLRLIYFSYDVKMKEKGDIPEGYSVSREKKERFSLILESASTNQTSMYLCASRSLSYEQYFGPGTRLTVT.

The gene calls are TRBV27 and TRBJ2-5; TRBD2 aligns across 14 bases. This CDR3 region has 13 residues. V shed 4 bases, J shed 12 bases, and the junction held 4 bases outside the gene matches. Germline loops: CDR1 MNHEY, CDR2 SMNVEV (reference sequence). The CDR3 DNA reads as TGTGCCAGCAGTTGGGGACTAGCGGGAGTGGAGTACTTC. Amino acids: CASSWGLAGVEYF.

This clone was counted between two and nine times. The rearrangement joins TRBV9 to TRBJ2-3; weak D call: TRBD2 (5 bases). Germline V lookup: CDR1 SGDLS, CDR2 YYNGEE. The CDR3 is made up of 15 amino acids. The V and J ends lost 2 bases and 0 bases respectively, with 10 bases between them. The CDR3 DNA reads TGTGCCAGCAGCGTTGCGGGCGCTAGCACAGATACGCAGTATTTT. Protein product: CASSVAGASTDTQYF.

This clone was seen more than once but under ten times. This chain joins TRBV10-3 and TRBJ2-7; no clear D. Per the germline V gene, CDR1 is ENHRY and CDR2 is SYGVKD. V lost 2 bases, J lost 3 bases, and 5 bases lay in between. CDR3 length: 12 amino acids. CDR3 residues: CAISEAVYEQYF. In DNA form, the CDR3 reads TGTGCCATCAGTGAGGCGGTCTACGAGCAGTACTTC.

This sequence joins TRBV28 and TRBJ2-7; the match to TRBD1 covers 8 bases. This CDR3 spans 17 amino acids. Trimming took 5 bases from V and 3 from J; bases not matched to a gene: 15. CDR1 is MDHEN and CDR2 is SYDVKM in the germline V gene. The CDR3 is CASSVTGVNKKSYEQYF. CDR3 nucleotide sequence: TGTGCCAGCAGTGTGACAGGGGTCAATAAGAAAAGCTACGAGCAGTACTTC.

This chain joins TRBV15 and TRBJ1-5; 7 bases agree with TRBD1. This CDR3 has 15 residues. Trimming removed 8 bases from V and 0 bases from J; junction bases left unmatched: 7. CDR1 is LNHNV, CDR2 YYDKDF, per germline (reference sequence). The CDR3 nucleotides are TGTGCCACCTCGCCGGGACAGTATAGCAATCAGCCCCAGCATTTT. Translating it yields CATSPGQYSNQPQHF.

V gene TRBV30 combines with J gene TRBJ2-1, with D tentatively TRBD2 (6 bases). CDR3 length equals 15 residues. In germline, CDR1 is GTSNPN, CDR2 SVGIG (reference sequence). V was pared by 2 bases and J by 7 bases, with 18 bases between. CDR3 in DNA: TGTGCCTGGAGTCACCTCAGGGCCGGAGGGAATGAGCAGTTCTTC. This codes for CAWSHLRAGGNEQFF.

CDR3 in amino acids: CASSFDRGGVGEQYF. The DNA for the CDR3 is TGTGCCAGCAGCTTTGACAGGGGAGGGGTAGGTGAGCAGTACTTC. The V gene is TRBV5-6, the J gene TRBJ2-7; tentative D call: TRBD1 (8 bases). With 2 bases removed from V and 7 bases from J, the gap between germline ends came to 19 bases. CDR3 length: 15 amino acids. Per germline, CDR1 SGHDT and CDR2 YYEEEE.

The table lists this clone with a few counts. The chain links TRBV4-2 to TRBJ2-3, with TRBD2 matching over 8 bases. The CDR3 spans 15 residues. Trimming cost V 5 bases and J 4 bases; bases outside gene matches: 8. Germline V gives CDR1 LGHNA, CDR2 YNFKEQ. The CDR3 sequence is CASSLGVAGPDTQYF. The DNA for the CDR3 is TGTGCCAGCAGCTTGGGGGTAGCGGGACCAGATACGCAGTATTTT.

In this sample, this clone turned up a few times. This chain joins TRBV28 and TRBJ1-2; 9 bases align to TRBD1. The CDR3 covers 17 residues. The junction had 16 bases not matched to a gene; V was cut back by 6 bases and J by 5 bases. Germline V lookup: CDR1 MDHEN, CDR2 SYDVKM. The CDR3 DNA reads TGTGCCAGCAGCCGCCCACAAACAGGGGGCGGGTTATATGGCTACACCTTC. The encoded protein is CASSRPQTGGGLYGYTF.

The V gene is TRBV29-1, the J gene TRBJ1-1; TRBD1 might be the D (6 bases). The V and J ends lost 8 bases and 1 base respectively, with 14 bases between them. The CDR3 is made up of 13 amino acids. CDR1 and CDR2 from the germline V gene are SQVTM and ANQGSEA. This CDR3 reads CSSSRDTNTEAFF. Here the CDR3 DNA reads TGCAGCTCCTCCCGGGACACGAACACTGAAGCTTTCTTT. Full variable domain (missing parts from reference TRBV29-1 and TRBJ1-1): SAVISQKPSRDICQRGTSLTIQCQVDSQVTMMFWYRQQPGQSLTLIATANQGSEATYESGFVIDKFPISRPNLTFSTLTVSNMSPEDSSIYLCSSSRDTNTEAFFGQGTRLTVV.

The chain couples TRBV7-3 to TRBJ2-3; the match to TRBD1 covers 12 bases. Per germline, CDR1 SGHTA and CDR2 FQGTGA. This CDR3 has 15 residues. The ends lost 5 bases at V and 5 bases at J; junction bases unmatched: 5. CDR3 sequence: CASSRGQGAGDTQYF. Written as DNA, the CDR3 is TGTGCCAGCAGCAGGGGACAGGGGGCAGGAGATACGCAGTATTTT.

The rearrangement links TRBV5-1 to TRBJ2-5, with TRBD2 identical over 7 bases. Germline CDR1 and CDR2: SGHRS and YFSETQ. This CDR3 spans 14 amino acids. Trimming cost V 6 bases and J 1 base; bases outside gene matches: 6. The CDR3 is CASNRGVIQETQYF. CDR3 bases: TGCGCCAGCAACCGGGGGGTAATCCAAGAGACCCAGTACTTC.

This chain joins TRBV28 and TRBJ2-2, with TRBD2 as a possible D gene (5 bases). Between the trimmed V and J ends, which lost 8 bases and 4 bases, there was a span of 14 bases. Germline assignment: CDR1 MDHEN and CDR2 SYDVKM. The CDR3 consists of 14 residues. CDR3 amino acids: CASFERWGTGELFF. The CDR3 nucleotides are TGTGCCAGCTTCGAGCGGTGGGGCACCGGGGAGCTGTTTTTT.

The gene calls are TRBV6-5 and TRBJ2-7, with 11 positions matching TRBD1. The CDR3 covers 16 residues. Germline CDR1 and CDR2: MNHEY and SVGAGI. V shed 4 bases, J shed 7 bases, and the junction held 12 bases outside the gene matches. CDR3 coding DNA: TGTGCCAGCAGTTCCCCACGGGACAGGGGGTCGAGGGAGCAGTACTTC. This encodes CASSSPRDRGSREQYF.

The V and J genes are TRBV5-4 and TRBJ2-2; TRBD1 aligns across 10 bases. There are 17 residues in the CDR3. CDR1 is SGHNT and CDR2 is YYREEE in the germline V gene (reference sequence). Trimming cost V 5 bases and J 7 bases; bases outside gene matches: 14. The CDR3 is CASSSPDRGRRNGELFF. The CDR3 DNA reads as TGTGCCAGCAGTTCACCTGACAGGGGGCGCCGCAACGGGGAGCTGTTTTTT.

V and J are TRBV2 and TRBJ2-7; perhaps TRBD1 as D (5 bases). The CDR3 is 11 amino acids. Trimming shortened V by 5 bases and J by 9 bases, and 11 bases separated the two germline ends. In germline, CDR1 is SNHLY, CDR2 FYNNEI. CDR3 bases: TGTGCCAGCAGTCCGGCTCAGGGGCAGTACTTC. Encoded protein: CASSPAQGQYF.

The chain's CDR3 is CASSQSGSSTDTQYF. The CDR3 coding sequence is TGTGCCAGCAGTCAAAGCGGCTCTAGCACAGATACGCAGTATTTT. J is TRBJ2-3 and V is TRBV7-6; possible D gene TRBD2, 5 bases. V was clipped by 6 bases and J by 0 bases, with 13 bases between them. From germline, CDR1 is SGHVS and CDR2 FNYEAQ. The CDR3 covers 15 residues.